The 2 T cell receptor beta chains below come from one sample, sequenced in a study of blood T cells in healthy people across ages. PCR was performed a second time for roughly 7 to 12 cycles using a sample-barcoded 5' primer and a J-beta primer mix. MiXCR, run by TCRdb on the 5' RACE reads, gives a single entry per CDR3 protein. The sample holds around 800,000 distinct CDR3 sequences, under 80% seen once. Sequencing was done on a sample of blood. The receptor set was obtained from a man between 25 and 39 years old in good health.

This rearrangement joins TRBV9 to TRBJ1-6; 7 bases fit TRBD1. Trimming at V came to 3 bases and at J to 2 bases, leaving 8 bases not matched to a gene. Germline V gives CDR1 SGDLS, CDR2 YYNGEE. The CDR3 runs 17 residues. CDR3 sequence: CASSALGDRAYNSPLHF. As DNA, the CDR3 is TGTGCCAGCAGCGCATTAGGAGACAGGGCCTATAATTCACCCCTCCACTTT.

V and J are TRBV5-1 and TRBJ1-2; a possible D gene is TRBD1 (5 bases). The CDR3 spans 14 residues. The germline V gene has CDR1 SGHRS and CDR2 YFSETQ. V was pared by 0 bases and J by 7 bases, with 13 bases between. DNA for the CDR3: TGCGCCAGCAGCTTGGCTGAGAGACAGCGTGGCTACACCTTC. It yields the protein CASSLAERQRGYTF.